A single sample is the source of the 29 T cell receptor beta chains below, sequenced in a study of shared clonotypes between healthy human individuals. TCRdb's table, derived via immunoSEQ multiplex PCR, lists solely in-frame clones and lacks some. Among about 980,000 clones, over 60% were seen once, and the ten largest hold about 1.5%. The sequenced sample was memory CD4+ T cells sorted from blood. Subset denoted: CD45RA-negative fraction. The receptor set was obtained from a man aged 18 to 29 in good health.

This clone was seen many times. The chain links TRBV27 to TRBJ1-6, with D unresolved. CDR3 length: 13 amino acids. V was shortened by 8 bases and J by 9 bases, with 14 bases between the two germline ends. Germline V CDR1 and CDR2: MNHEY, SMNVEV (reference sequence). The DNA of the CDR3 is TGTGCCAGCGGGTTTCCGGTGGGTTCACCCCTCCACTTT. Translating it yields CASGFPVGSPLHF.

This chain uses TRBV19 with TRBJ1-2; no definite D call. The CDR3 consists of 14 residues. CDR1 is LNHDA, CDR2 SQIVND, per germline (reference sequence). V shed 3 bases and J shed 1 base, with 9 bases lying between them. Here the CDR3 reads CASSIVGINYGYTF. The CDR3 nucleotides are TGTGCCAGTAGTATCGTGGGGATTAACTATGGCTACACCTTC.

The chain couples TRBV2 to TRBJ2-1; D possibly corresponds to TRBD2 (6 bases). Germline CDR1 is SNHLY and CDR2 is FYNNEI. V dropped 6 bases and J dropped 5 bases, with 17 bases sitting between them. This CDR3 comprises 15 residues. In DNA form, the CDR3 reads TGTGCCAGCAGGGCGGGATGGAAAGACGACAATGAGCAGTTCTTC. Translated, it gives CASRAGWKDDNEQFF. Variable domain in full (rest from reference TRBV2 and TRBJ2-1): EPEVTQTPSHQVTQMGQEVILRCVPISNHLYFYWYRQILGQKVEFLVSFYNNEISEKSEIFDDQFSVERPDGSNFTLKIRSTKLEDSAMYFCASRAGWKDDNEQFFGPGTRLTVL.

This sequence joins TRBV6-5 and TRBJ2-1; D is unresolved. This CDR3 has 14 residues. The germline V and J ends were trimmed by 7 bases and 0 bases, with 10 bases remaining between them. Germline values: CDR1 MNHEY, CDR2 SVGAGI. The chain's CDR3 is CASKETLSYNEQFF. For the CDR3, the DNA is TGTGCCAGCAAGGAGACTCTCTCCTACAATGAGCAGTTCTTC.

The CDR3 reads CASSHGRGVETQYF. The DNA of the CDR3 is TGTGCCAGCAGCCACGGGAGGGGGGTAGAGACCCAGTACTTC. This chain uses TRBV11-3 with TRBJ2-5, with 8 bases identical to TRBD2. CDR3 length: 14 residues. The germline V gene encodes CDR1 SGHNT and CDR2 YENEEA. After removal of 5 bases from V and 4 bases from J, the junction contained 6 bases not matched to a gene.

This chain uses TRBV10-1 with TRBJ1-1; TRBD1 might be the D (5 bases). The CDR3 consists of 13 residues. Trimming took off 8 bases at V and 5 bases at J, with 15 bases between the two ends. Germline values: CDR1 WNHNN, CDR2 SYGVQD (reference sequence). Here the CDR3 DNA reads TGCGCCAGCTCTATTTACAGGTGGACTGAAGCTTTCTTT. Translating it yields CASSIYRWTEAFF.

The chain joins TRBV11-2 to TRBJ1-3, with TRBD1 matching over 7 bases. The CDR3 is 14 amino acids. The V gene's germline CDR1 is SGHAT and CDR2 FQNNGV. The J segment lost 4 bases and the V segment lost 5 bases, leaving 5 bases of the junction unmatched. This chain's CDR3 is CASSADRLGNTIYF. CDR3 sequence (DNA): TGTGCCAGCAGCGCGGACAGGTTGGGAAACACCATATATTTT.

The gene calls are TRBV18 and TRBJ1-3; no clear D gene. Germline CDR1 and CDR2: KGHSH and LQKENI. V lost 6 bases and J lost 3, with 9 bases in between. There are 13 residues in the CDR3. The DNA for the CDR3 is TGTGCCAGCTCCCCTGTGGATGGAAACACCATATATTTT. Residues: CASSPVDGNTIYF.

The chain carries TRBV5-1 and TRBJ2-5; D remains unclear. The CDR3 consists of 13 residues. The germline CDR1 and CDR2 sequences are SGHRS and YFSETQ. V shed 4 bases and J shed 3 bases, with 10 bases lying between them. The CDR3 is CASSVGSKETQYF. The CDR3 bases are TGCGCCAGCAGCGTCGGTTCCAAAGAGACCCAGTACTTC. The complete variable domain, with remaining parts taken from reference TRBV5-1 and TRBJ2-5, reads KAGVTQTPRYLIKTRGQQVTLSCSPISGHRSVSWYQQTPGQGLQFLFEYFSETQRNKGNFPGRFSGRQFSNSRSEMNVSTLELGDSALYLCASSVGSKETQYFGPGTRLLVL.

The chain recombines TRBV10-2 with TRBJ2-5, with 16 bases lining up with TRBD2. This CDR3 is 16 amino acids long. Germline V gives CDR1 WSHSY, CDR2 SAAADI. The V and J ends lost 8 bases and 4 bases, in that order; junction bases with no gene match: 7. The CDR3 sequence: CASVPGLAGGGETQYF. CDR3 bases: TGCGCCAGCGTCCCGGGACTAGCGGGAGGGGGAGAGACCCAGTACTTC.

CDR3 region: CASSLSTGSGTNEKLFF. In DNA form, the CDR3 reads TGCGCCAGCAGTCTTTCAACAGGGTCCGGTACTAATGAAAAACTGTTTTTT. The J gene is TRBJ1-4, the V gene TRBV4-1, with D possibly being TRBD1 (6 bases). V lost 6 bases, J lost 2 bases, and 19 bases lay in between. CDR3 size: 17 residues. The V gene's germline CDR1 is MGHRA and CDR2 YSYEKL.

V is TRBV4-1 and J is TRBJ2-7; no firm D call. This CDR3 is 16 amino acids long. CDR1 and CDR2 (germline): MGHRA, YSYEKL. The germline V and J ends were trimmed by 1 base and 0 bases, with 13 bases remaining between them. The CDR3 loop reads CASSQAMGPSSYEQYF. The CDR3, as DNA: TGCGCCAGCAGCCAAGCAATGGGTCCTAGCTCCTACGAGCAGTACTTC.

In this sample, this clone turned up a few times. The CDR3 DNA reads TGTGCCTGGTCACAGGGGAGAGATCAGCCCCAGCATTTT. It translates to CAWSQGRDQPQHF. The genes are TRBV30 and TRBJ1-5; 7 nucleotides line up with TRBD1. The germline gives CDR1 GTSNPN, CDR2 SVGIG (reference sequence). Losses at the gene ends were 5 bases for V and 5 bases for J; bases not matched to a gene: 6. The CDR3 covers 13 residues.

The gene calls are TRBV7-2 and TRBJ1-2, with a possible D match to TRBD1 (5 bases). CDR1 and CDR2 from the germline V gene are SGHTA and FQGNSA. V shed 1 base and J shed 8 bases, with 14 bases lying between them. There are 14 residues in the CDR3. CDR3 sequence reads: CASSLDRGGVGYTF. Written as DNA, the CDR3 is TGTGCCAGCAGCTTAGATCGAGGAGGGGTAGGCTACACCTTC. Full variable domain (remainder filled in from reference TRBV7-2 and TRBJ1-2): GAGVSQSPSNKVTEKGKDVELRCDPISGHTALYWYRQSLGQGLEFLIYFQGNSAPDKSGLPSDRFSAERTGGSVSTLTIQRTQQEDSAVYLCASSLDRGGVGYTFGSGTRLTVV.

The chain has TRBV11-2 and TRBJ2-7; no firm D call. This CDR3 region has 11 residues. Germline CDR1 SGHAT, CDR2 FQNNGV. The V end lost 2 bases, the J end lost 8 bases, and 7 bases lay between the germline ends. CDR3: CASSLQIQQYF. CDR3 in DNA: TGTGCCAGCAGCTTACAGATCCAGCAGTACTTC.

This chain joins TRBV5-6 and TRBJ2-7, with 9 bases aligning to TRBD1. This CDR3 has 15 amino acids. V lost 4 bases, J lost 6 bases, and 11 bases stayed unmatched. Germline CDR1 SGHDT, CDR2 YYEEEE. This CDR3 is CASSRGDRDFSEQYF. The CDR3 DNA sequence: TGTGCCAGCAGCCGCGGGGACAGGGATTTTAGCGAGCAGTACTTC. Full variable domain (remainder filled in from reference TRBV5-6 and TRBJ2-7): DAGVTQSPTHLIKTRGQQVTLRCSPKSGHDTVSWYQQALGQGPQFIFQYYEEEERQRGNFPDRFSGHQFPNYSSELNVNALLLGDSALYLCASSRGDRDFSEQYFGPGTRLTVT.

V and J are TRBV18 and TRBJ1-3, with D perhaps TRBD1 (5 bases). Trimming left V 3 bases short and J 0 bases short, with 12 bases between. The CDR3 loop spans 16 amino acids. Germline V lookup: CDR1 KGHSH, CDR2 LQKENI. CDR3: CASSPGGTASGNTIYF. As DNA, the CDR3 is TGTGCCAGCTCACCGGGGGGAACAGCCTCTGGAAACACCATATATTTT. The whole variable domain, remainder taken from reference TRBV18 and TRBJ1-3, is NAGVMQNPRHLVRRRGQEARLRCSPMKGHSHVYWYRQLPEEGLKFMVYLQKENIIDESGMPKERFSAEFPKEGPSILRIQQVVRGDSAAYFCASSPGGTASGNTIYFGEGSWLTVV.

The CDR3 DNA follows: TGCGCCAGCAGCCCCGGGACAGGGTCCGGGGAGCTGTTTTTT. It yields the protein CASSPGTGSGELFF. The chain carries TRBV5-1 and TRBJ2-2; 9 bases fit TRBD1. Germline V gives CDR1 SGHRS, CDR2 YFSETQ. With V trimmed by 4 bases and J by 6 bases, 4 bases remained unmatched. The CDR3 runs 14 residues.

V is TRBV5-5 and J is TRBJ1-5; 11 nucleotides align to TRBD1. Germline values: CDR1 SGHKS, CDR2 YYEKEE (reference sequence). Unmatched junction bases numbered 11, after V lost 5 bases and J lost 1 base. There are 18 residues in the CDR3. Here the CDR3 reads CASSPGTGGIRSNQPQHF. The CDR3 coding sequence is TGTGCCAGCAGTCCTGGGACAGGGGGAATTCGCAGCAATCAGCCCCAGCATTTT.

The chain links TRBV4-1 to TRBJ2-1; D might be TRBD2 (6 bases). Germline lookup yields CDR1 MGHRA and CDR2 YSYEKL. The V and J ends lost 2 bases and 2 bases respectively, with 19 bases between them. The CDR3 consists of 18 residues. The CDR3 here is CASSQTPTLAAPYNEQFF. The CDR3, as DNA: TGCGCCAGCAGCCAAACACCTACCTTAGCGGCCCCCTACAATGAGCAGTTCTTC.

V gene TRBV28 combines with J gene TRBJ1-4; no clear D gene. The ends were cut back, 2 bases at V and 13 bases at J, with 8 bases in the middle. Germline V gene data show CDR1 as MDHEN and CDR2 as SYDVKM. This CDR3 spans 11 amino acids. CDR3 DNA sequence: TGTGCCAGCAGTTTAGATAGAAGACTGTTTTTT. Amino acid sequence: CASSLDRRLFF.

The genes are TRBV2 and TRBJ1-1, with 7 nucleotides matching TRBD1. The length of the CDR3 is 15 residues. From germline, CDR1 is SNHLY and CDR2 FYNNEI. J gave up 0 bases and V 8 bases, and 9 bases lay outside the gene matches. DNA of the CDR3: TGTGCCAGCGTACAGGGGCCTCTTATGAACACTGAAGCTTTCTTT. Translated: CASVQGPLMNTEAFF.

The chain recombines TRBV5-5 with TRBJ2-1, with D unclear. V lost 4 bases and J lost 0, with 14 bases in between. The CDR3 sequence is 16 residues long. Germline V gives CDR1 SGHKS, CDR2 YYEKEE (reference sequence). CDR3 amino acids: CASSRTGRRSYNEQFF. The CDR3 DNA sequence: TGTGCCAGCAGCCGGACCGGGCGGCGCTCCTACAATGAGCAGTTCTTC.

This chain links TRBV11-2 with TRBJ2-6; the D gene could be TRBD1 or TRBD2 (6 bases each). The CDR3 sequence is 18 residues long. Germline-derived CDR1 and CDR2 are SGHAT and FQNNGV. Trimming shortened V by 1 base and J by 0 bases, and 13 bases separated the two germline ends. The DNA for the CDR3 is TGTGCCAGCAGCTTAGTTGGGGGGCAGTACTCTGGGGCCAACGTCCTGACTTTC. It translates to CASSLVGGQYSGANVLTF.

This chain links TRBV7-2 with TRBJ1-2; D might be TRBD1 (5 bases). CDR1 SGHTA and CDR2 FQGNSA come from the germline V gene. The CDR3 consists of 16 residues. Trimming cost V 5 bases and J 8 bases, with 24 bases left between them. CDR3 sequence (DNA): TGTGCCAGCAGCCTGCAAGGGACTTCAAAAAACTGGGGCTACACCTTC. It codes for CASSLQGTSKNWGYTF.

A few counts support this clone. The rearrangement uses TRBV28 and TRBJ1-5; possible D gene TRBD1, 5 bases. The CDR3 consists of 13 residues. V dropped 6 bases and J dropped 3 bases, with 9 bases sitting between them. Germline CDR1 is MDHEN and CDR2 is SYDVKM. As DNA, the CDR3 is TGTGCCAGCAGACAGGACCTCAATCAGCCCCAGCATTTT. It encodes CASRQDLNQPQHF. The variable domain in full, completed from reference TRBV28 and TRBJ1-5, reads DVKVTQSSRYLVKRTGEKVFLECVQDMDHENMFWYRQDPGLGLRLIYFSYDVKMKEKGDIPEGYSVSREKKERFSLILESASTNQTSMYLCASRQDLNQPQHFGDGTRLSIL.

A word on this clone: Relative to the germline gene, one junction end is altered; a read error may explain this. The rearrangement uses TRBV4-1 and TRBJ1-1; 7 nucleotides match TRBD1. Germline V gene lookup returns CDR1 MGHRA and CDR2 YSYEKL. This CDR3 spans 14 amino acids. This CDR3 is CASNQGDRWTEAFF. CDR3 nucleotide sequence: TGCGCCAGCAACCAAGGGGACAGATGGACTGAAGCTTTCTTT.

This clone was seen many times. This chain's CDR3 is CASSFVGSASTDTQYF. CDR3 sequence (DNA): TGCGCCAGCAGCTTTGTAGGAAGTGCTAGCACAGATACGCAGTATTTT. This chain joins TRBV5-1 and TRBJ2-3; the D is unclear. V was pared by 2 bases and J by 0 bases, with 13 bases between. CDR1 is SGHRS and CDR2 is YFSETQ in the germline V gene. The CDR3 has 16 residues.

This clone was seen a single time. It is likely a read error: a sequence one base away is far more abundant. The sample has other DNA sequences that encode this CDR3 too. The chain couples TRBV6-5 to TRBJ1-2; 8 nucleotides line up with TRBD1. V gave up 2 bases and J gave up 5 bases; unmatched junction bases: 10. This CDR3 is 16 amino acids long. Germline CDR1 MNHEY, CDR2 SVGAGI. The CDR3, as DNA: TGTGCCAGCAGTTACGTACGAACAGGGGGAGGTTATGGCTACACCTTC. It codes for CASSYVRTGGGYGYTF.